The T cell receptor (beta chain) under discussion was sequenced for a study of blood T cell repertoires in COVID-19. About the research overall: In each case, the material was cDNA or gDNA derived from T cells, B-cell-depleted T cells, or PBMCs.

The CDR3 spans 13 residues. The V and J ends lost 0 bases and 5 bases respectively, with 8 bases between them. Germline lookup yields CDR1 SGDLS and CDR2 YYNGEE. Sequencing used immunoSEQ multiplex PCR; TCRdb keeps in-frame clones, though not all of them. The data hold some 300,000 clones, with about 86% observed a single time. This chain connects TRBV9 to TRBJ1-1, with D perhaps matching TRBD1 (5 bases). The sequence was obtained from a woman in her seventies with COVID-19, enrolled during active disease. Material for sequencing was peripheral blood. The CDR3 spells CASSVGGWTEAFF. The CDR3 nucleotides read TGTGCCAGCAGCGTAGGGGGCTGGACTGAAGCTTTCTTT.